This T cell receptor (beta chain) was identified in a study of OX40 agonist ivuxolimab in advanced cancers. For the wider study: Ivuxolimab was a fully human IgG2 agonistic monoclonal antibody targeting the costimulatory receptor OX40 (CD134). Intravenous ivuxolimab was administered to patients every 2 weeks at six dose levels: 0.01, 0.1, 0.3, 1.5, 3 and 10 mg/kg. Of the approximately 53 patients in dose escalation, about 20 had hepatocellular carcinoma, roughly 15 had melanoma, 9 had renal cell carcinoma and 9 had head and neck cancer. In the dose-escalation cohort, roughly 82% of patients were male, and the mean age was around 65 years with a range of roughly 20 to 79. Patients were allowed to have had prior anti-PD-1, anti-PD-L1 or anti-CTLA-4 therapy, and 30% to 50% of the dose-escalation patients had previously received checkpoint inhibitors. Partial responses were achieved by three dose-escalation patients, of whom one had hepatocellular carcinoma and two had cutaneous melanoma. Peripheral TCRbeta sequencing was intended to test whether TCR sequence diversity was altered and clonal T-cell expansion was caused by ivuxolimab. The paper describes the monotherapy dose-escalation part (N ≈ 51 patients) of the phase I trial of ivuxolimab. General findings and caveats noted by the study authors: Low levels of normalized T-cell clonal expansion were also shown by some nonresponding patients. After ivuxolimab, more expanded clones were found on average in CD8+ T cells than in CD4+ T cells. At doses from 0.1 to 3.0 mg/kg, clonal expansion was seen in both CD4+ and CD8+ blood T cells between baseline and week 6. Partial responders in the 0.1-3.0 mg/kg groups had among the lowest normalized peripheral clonal expansion, especially among CD8+ T cells. The antigen specificity of the clonally expanded peripheral T cells was not determined.

Trimmed from V: 11 bases; trimmed from J: 5 bases; junction bases lacking a gene match: 11. The CDR3 has 13 amino acids, counting the end cysteine and phenylalanine. Kept here is only the CDR3 DNA, which spans 39 bases and is read in frame from base 1. The germline V gene gives CDR1 as ENHRY and CDR2 as SYGVKD. Regarding this clone: Its antigen is unknown. No base quality information exists; no much larger clone differs at one position.

Patients with autoimmune disease history or receiving systemic immunosuppression were excluded from the trial. Peripheral blood for TCR sequencing was collected from all dose cohorts at baseline, on cycle 4 day 1, and on cycle 7 day 1. Samples came from an open-label, multicenter, first-in-human phase I dose-escalation trial of ivuxolimab. The trial enrolled adults with locally advanced or metastatic head and neck squamous cell, hepatocellular, melanoma or renal cell carcinoma. CD4+ and CD8+ T cells were sorted separately from peripheral blood before TCR sequencing. For sequencing of the TCRbeta CDR3 region, genomic DNA was extracted from the sorted cells. The immunoSEQ Assay was used for sequencing of TCRbeta CDR3 regions. Not all clones reach the TCRdb copy of this immuneACCESS table, which keeps in-frame sequences only. Checked studies attribute under half of the gap to unresolved V genes and leave the rest unexplained. This sample holds about 150,000 clones; about 93% were observed only once. The top ten hold under 1.3% of the sample.

The sequence is built from TRBV10-3 and TRBJ1-2, with TRBD1 matching 7 junction bases. The clonotype originates from an adult with an advanced solid tumor such as melanoma, head and neck, liver or kidney cancer. The source material was CD4+ or CD8+ T cells sorted from blood, sampled in a trial of the OX40 agonist ivuxolimab. This receptor carries the CDR3 CAAEQGPRYGYTF. The sequenced DNA: TGTGCCGCAGAACAGGGGCCGCGATATGGCTACACCTTC.